This T cell receptor beta chain was identified during a study of blood T cells in healthy people across ages. On this clonotype itself: The junction differs from germline at one of its ends, possibly a read error.

Then a second PCR, running roughly 7 to 12 cycles, was carried out with a sample-barcoded 5' primer and a J-beta primer mix. One entry per CDR3 protein, called by TCRdb with MiXCR from the 5' RACE reads. The repertoire includes 600,000 to 650,000 distinct CDR3 sequences, 58% of them detected once, and roughly 34% sits in the top ten. CDR1 and CDR2 from the germline V gene are DFQATT and SNEGSKA (reference sequence). The CDR3 is 16 residues long. This receptor was taken from a man aged 55 to 70 in good health. The V gene is TRBV20-1, the J gene TRBJ2-1, with TRBD1 matching 9 bases. Sequencing used blood. CDR3 in DNA: TGCAATGCTTCCCGAAACAGCCGGGACAGGGTCCATGAGCAGTTCTTC. Its protein product is CNASRNSRDRVHEQFF.